This TCR beta chain was found in a study of T cell changes during pregnancy in multiple sclerosis. Data came from immunoSEQ multiplex PCR; TCRdb stores just in-frame clones and leaves some out. The sample contains around 35,000 clones, around 90% of which appear only once. This receptor was identified in a female donor with multiple sclerosis, enrolled in a pregnancy study. The specimen comprised CD4+ T cells from peripheral blood mononuclear cells, sampled after pregnancy.

CDR3 amino acids: CASSTGGGRYSFGETQYF. CDR3 bases: TGTGCCAGCAGCACCGGAGGTGGGAGGTATTCGTTTGGAGAGACCCAGTACTTC. This sequence joins TRBV9 and TRBJ2-5, with D perhaps matching TRBD2 (6 bases). The germline gives CDR1 SGDLS, CDR2 YYNGEE. The V end lost 4 bases, the J end lost 4 bases, and 26 bases lay between the germline ends. The CDR3 loop spans 18 amino acids.